A selection of T cell receptor beta chains follows, all from one sample in a study of cytomegalovirus exposure and HLA in healthy donors. The protocol was immunoSEQ multiplex PCR, while the TCRdb copy is restricted to in-frame clones and leaves out a portion. The sample has approximately 180,000 clones; around 83% are singletons. Sequenced material: PBMCs. These receptors came from a woman aged 18-30 years in good health and CMV-seronegative. CDR3s include the opening cysteine and the closing phenylalanine or tryptophan. The order of the fields is J gene, V gene, CDR3 protein.

J: TRBJ1-5; V: TRBV6-1; CDR3: CASSETRGGNQPQHF
J: TRBJ2-3; V: TRBV11-2; CDR3: CASSSRGGGITDTQYF
J: TRBJ1-3; V: TRBV1; CDR3: CTSSPPGQGMPGNTIYF
J: TRBJ1-1; V: TRBV15; CDR3: CATKNLTGGLAAFF
J: TRBJ1-4; V: TRBV29-1; CDR3: CSVNPGGVNEKLFF
J: TRBJ2-4; V: TRBV30; CDR3: CAWSLDSRGLRTNIQYF
J: TRBJ1-1; V: TRBV6-1; CDR3: CASSWTGTEAFF
J: TRBJ2-1; V: TRBV4-3; CDR3: CASSPGKAGGPGNEQFF
J: TRBJ2-1; V: TRBV5-4; CDR3: CASSWGVAYNEQFF
J: TRBJ1-5; V: TRBV5-1; CDR3: CASSLQYDQPQHF
J: TRBJ1-2; V: TRBV30; CDR3: CAWRSLGGRLDYGYTF
J: TRBJ2-7; V: TRBV28; CDR3: CASQTPGEQYF
J: TRBJ2-7; V: TRBV27; CDR3: CASSLALAGGSFGEQYF
J: TRBJ2-1; V: TRBV12-5; CDR3: CASGLSALAGGSNEQFF
J: TRBJ1-4; V: TRBV21-1; CDR3: CASPGATNEKLFF
J: TRBJ1-1; V: TRBV28; CDR3: CASMTTGGLTLTEAFF
J: TRBJ1-2; V: TRBV19; CDR3: CASSSGNGYTF
J: TRBJ2-1; V: TRBV5-4; CDR3: CASSFTLGAPEQFF
J: TRBJ2-1; V: TRBV10-2; CDR3: CASSVAGTSGSSSYNEQFF
J: TRBJ2-7; V: TRBV9; CDR3: CASSAYGQGERKEQYF
J: TRBJ1-2; V: TRBV6-1; CDR3: CASIERGQGTYGYTF
J: TRBJ2-7; V: TRBV18; CDR3: CASSRGEGLIDEQYF
J: TRBJ2-5; V: TRBV11-2; CDR3: CASSLADRPETQYF
J: TRBJ1-2; V: TRBV27; CDR3: CASSIGQPFYGYTF
J: TRBJ1-2; V: TRBV7-2; CDR3: CASSLQDTFGYTF
J: TRBJ1-4; V: TRBV4-1; CDR3: CASSQSSGYVGEKLFF
J: TRBJ1-4; V: TRBV11-2; CDR3: CASSLDGEGTNEKLFF
J: TRBJ1-4; V: TRBV21-1; CDR3: CASSPKTDRRNEKLFF
J: TRBJ1-1; V: TRBV30; CDR3: CAWSEGRGTEAFF